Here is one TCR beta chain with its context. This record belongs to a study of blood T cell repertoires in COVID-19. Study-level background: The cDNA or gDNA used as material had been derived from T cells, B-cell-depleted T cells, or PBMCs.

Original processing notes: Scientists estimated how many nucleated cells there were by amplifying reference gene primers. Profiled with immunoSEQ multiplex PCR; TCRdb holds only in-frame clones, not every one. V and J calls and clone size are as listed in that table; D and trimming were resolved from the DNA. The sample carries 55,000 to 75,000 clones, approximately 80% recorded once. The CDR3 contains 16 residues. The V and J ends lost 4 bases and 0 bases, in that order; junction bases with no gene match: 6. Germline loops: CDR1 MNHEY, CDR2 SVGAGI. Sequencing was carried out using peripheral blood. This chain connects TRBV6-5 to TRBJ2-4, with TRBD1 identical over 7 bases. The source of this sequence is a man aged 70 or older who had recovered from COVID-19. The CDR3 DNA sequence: TGTGCCAGCAGTTTTGGGACAGCTCTAGCCAAAAACATTCAGTACTTC. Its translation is CASSFGTALAKNIQYF.